Listed below are T cell receptor beta chains from one sample, sequenced in a study of ipilimumab plus nivolumab after autologous stem cell transplantation. Method: immunoSEQ multiplex PCR; TCRdb's copy keeps in-frame clones and lacks some. The sample yields roughly 17,000 clones, 65% to 85% seen once. The sequencing here drew on PBMCs, taken in a trial of ipilimumab plus nivolumab as post-transplant consolidation. All receptors derive from a male donor with diffuse large B-cell lymphoma. Both conserved end residues are part of each CDR3. A D gene is named only where the DNA matches it firmly. Rows may omit the clone size; those that give it use once, few, many or a size class.

V gene	J gene	clone size	D gene	CDR3 DNA	CDR3 protein
TRBV7-8	TRBJ1-5	-	TRBD1	TGTGCCAGCAGCCAAACCGGGACAGCCCTCAATCAGCCCCAGCATTTT	CASSQTGTALNQPQHF
TRBV7-3	TRBJ2-7	-	TRBD2	TGTGCCAGCAGCCCGGGACTAGCTTCAGAGCAGTACTTC	CASSPGLASEQYF
TRBV7-9	TRBJ2-7	-	TRBD2	TGTGCCAGCAGCCCTGGGTTGGTAGCGGGAGAGAGCGAGCAGTACTTC	CASSPGLVAGESEQYF
TRBV4-2	TRBJ1-2	-	-	TGTGCCAGCAGCCAAGTTACTGGGGACTATGGCTACACCTTC	CASSQVTGDYGYTF
TRBV11-3	TRBJ2-3	-	TRBD1	TGTGCCAGCACCAGGGGGCGCGGCACAGATACGCAGTATTTT	CASTRGRGTDTQYF
TRBV6-5	TRBJ1-1	-	TRBD1	TGTGCCACTACAGGGGCCCGCGCAATGTACACTGAAGCTTTCTTT	CATTGARAMYTEAFF
TRBV27	TRBJ1-4	-	-	TGTGCCAGCAGTTTAGGGGTGCTGGGTAATGAAAAACTGTTTTTT	CASSLGVLGNEKLFF
TRBV18	TRBJ2-3	-	TRBD2	TGTGCCAGCTCACCCGACTTGACTAGCGGGAACACAGATACGCAGTATTTT	CASSPDLTSGNTDTQYF
TRBV5-6	TRBJ2-1	-	-	TGTGCCAGCAACTTACTCGGGACCTACAATGAGCAGTTCTTC	CASNLLGTYNEQFF
TRBV11-2	TRBJ2-5	-	-	TGTGCCAGCAGCCCCGGGCCACAGGAGACCCAGTACTTC	CASSPGPQETQYF
TRBV2	TRBJ2-5	-	-	TGTGCCAGCACCCCTCGCCGTCAAGAGACCCAGTACTTC	CASTPRRQETQYF
TRBV7-2	TRBJ1-5	-	-	TGTGCCAGCAGCTTCCGGGGGGGCGATCAGCCCCAGCATTTT	CASSFRGGDQPQHF
TRBV18	TRBJ1-1	-	TRBD1	TGTGCCAGCTCACTAGGACAGGGGGACACTGAAGCTTTCTTT	CASSLGQGDTEAFF
TRBV30	TRBJ1-6	-	-	TGTGCCTACTTACAGGGTAGCTATAATTCACCCCTCCACTTT	CAYLQGSYNSPLHF
TRBV28	TRBJ2-1	-	-	TGTGCCAGCACCAGGGGAGACTTACACAATGAGCAGTTCTTC	CASTRGDLHNEQFF
TRBV7-2	TRBJ1-4	-	TRBD1	TGTGCCAGCAAGGGACAGCCCCACGAAAAACTGTTTTTT	CASKGQPHEKLFF
TRBV9	TRBJ2-1	-	-	TGTGCCAGCAGCGTAGAAATTCCGGGCAATGAGCAGTTCTTC	CASSVEIPGNEQFF
TRBV5-1	TRBJ2-3	-	-	TGCGCCAGCAGTGGAGAGCACCCCAGCACAGATACGCAGTATTTT	CASSGEHPSTDTQYF
TRBV5-1	TRBJ2-3	few	-	TGCGCCAGCAGCTCCTGGGAGTTGCGGGGAGATACGCAGTATTTT	CASSSWELRGDTQYF
TRBV12-5	TRBJ2-1	few	-	TGTGCTAGTGGTTTCGACAGCACTGAGCAGTTCTTC	CASGFDSTEQFF
TRBV11-1	TRBJ2-7	-	TRBD1	TGTGCCAGCAGCTTGACAGGGACCTACGAGCAGTACTTC	CASSLTGTYEQYF
TRBV11-2	TRBJ2-7	-	TRBD1	TGTGCCAGCAGCTGGCAGACAGGGGAGTCCTACGAGCAGTACTTC	CASSWQTGESYEQYF
TRBV4-3	TRBJ2-5	-	-	TGCGCCAGCAGCCAAGCAGGACTCCAAGAGACCCAGTACTTC	CASSQAGLQETQYF
TRBV6-5	TRBJ2-1	-	TRBD2	TGTGCCAGCACCCCGGGGGGATACAATGAGCAGTTCTTC	CASTPGGYNEQFF
TRBV6-1	TRBJ2-7	-	TRBD2	TGTGCCAGCAGTGAAGACCTAGCGGGAGAAAGCGAGCAGTACTTC	CASSEDLAGESEQYF
TRBV6-4	TRBJ1-5	-	-	TGTGCCAGCAGTCGACAGAGGGGTCCTAGGCAGCCCCAGCATTTT	CASSRQRGPRQPQHF
TRBV7-9	TRBJ1-2	once	-	TGTGCCAGCAGCTTAGAACCGTATGGCTACACCTTC	CASSLEPYGYTF
TRBV13	TRBJ1-1	once	TRBD1	TGTGCCAGCAGCTTACAGGGGGCGATGAGGGCTTTCTTT	CASSLQGAMRAFF
TRBV6-1	TRBJ2-7	few	-	TGTGCCAGCAGTGTCCGTGGGCAGTTCTACGAGCAGTACTTC	CASSVRGQFYEQYF
TRBV12-5	TRBJ2-6	few	TRBD2	TGTGCTAGTGGTTTGGGGACTAGCGGGTCTGGGGCCAACGTCCTGACTTTC	CASGLGTSGSGANVLTF
TRBV15	TRBJ1-4	-	-	TGTGCCACCAGCAGAGATTGGGGGTCGGGAGAAAAACTGTTTTTT	CATSRDWGSGEKLFF
TRBV30	TRBJ1-6	once	TRBD1	TGTGCCTGGGACAGGGATTATAATTCACCCCTCCACTTT	CAWDRDYNSPLHF
TRBV5-1	TRBJ2-1	-	TRBD2	TGCGCCAGCAGCTTGGCGGCTAGCGGGAGCAATGAGCAGTTCTTC	CASSLAASGSNEQFF
TRBV30	TRBJ2-2	-	TRBD2	TGTGCCTGGACCTCAGGGCTAGCGGGAGTAACCACCGGGGAGCTGTTTTTT	CAWTSGLAGVTTGELFF
TRBV11-3	TRBJ2-1	-	TRBD2	TGTGCCAGCAGCCCAGGGGGACTAGCGGACAATGAGCAGTTCTTC	CASSPGGLADNEQFF
TRBV27	TRBJ2-2	few	-	TGTGCCAGCAGCTACGGAGGGACCGGGGAGCTGTTTTTT	CASSYGGTGELFF
TRBV5-1	TRBJ2-7	-	TRBD2	TGCGCCAGCAGCTCTTCCAGCGGGGGTTACGAGCAGTACTTC	CASSSSSGGYEQYF
TRBV30	TRBJ2-2	-	TRBD1	TGTGCCTGCTGGACAGGGAAAAACACCGGGGAGCTGTTTTTT	CACWTGKNTGELFF
TRBV27	TRBJ2-7	medium-sized	-	TGTGCCAGCAGTTTATATCCAGGGACCGAGCAGTACTTC	CASSLYPGTEQYF
TRBV7-2	TRBJ1-5	-	TRBD1	TGTGCCAGCAGCCTTCGACAGGGAGGTCAGCCCCAGCATTTT	CASSLRQGGQPQHF
TRBV4-1	TRBJ2-2	-	TRBD2	TGCGCCAGCAGCCACGCTAGCGGCGACACCGGGGAGCTGTTTTTT	CASSHASGDTGELFF
TRBV11-2	TRBJ2-5	-	TRBD1	TGTGCCAGCAGCCGAGACAGGGAAGAGACCCAGTACTTC	CASSRDREETQYF
TRBV11-3	TRBJ2-5	-	-	TGTGCCAGCAGCTTACCTGCGCAGTCGGAGACCCAGTACTTC	CASSLPAQSETQYF
TRBV5-1	TRBJ2-1	-	-	TGCGCCAGCAGCACCGTTCTAGCGACCTCCTACAATGAGCAGTTCTTC	CASSTVLATSYNEQFF
TRBV4-1	TRBJ1-2	few	-	TGCGCCAGCAGCCCCCCTGAGATGGGTCTTAACTATGGCTACACCTTC	CASSPPEMGLNYGYTF
TRBV6-6	TRBJ1-1	-	-	TGTGCCAGCAGTGGCCCGGAGCCTGAAGCTTTCTTT	CASSGPEPEAFF
TRBV7-3	TRBJ2-5	-	-	TGTGCCAGCAGCTTATGGCCAGACAACCAAGAGACCCAGTACTTC	CASSLWPDNQETQYF
TRBV27	TRBJ2-7	-	TRBD2	TGTGCCAGCAGTTTAACCGGGACTAGTATAGAACGCGAGCAGTACTTC	CASSLTGTSIEREQYF
TRBV4-2	TRBJ2-7	-	TRBD2	TGTGCTGTAGGGCGGGAGGGCGGATACGAGCAGTACTTC	CAVGREGGYEQYF
TRBV5-6	TRBJ2-5	-	TRBD2	TGTGCCAGCAGCTTGAGCTGGTTGGGACTAGCCAACCAAGAGACCCAGTACTTC	CASSLSWLGLANQETQYF